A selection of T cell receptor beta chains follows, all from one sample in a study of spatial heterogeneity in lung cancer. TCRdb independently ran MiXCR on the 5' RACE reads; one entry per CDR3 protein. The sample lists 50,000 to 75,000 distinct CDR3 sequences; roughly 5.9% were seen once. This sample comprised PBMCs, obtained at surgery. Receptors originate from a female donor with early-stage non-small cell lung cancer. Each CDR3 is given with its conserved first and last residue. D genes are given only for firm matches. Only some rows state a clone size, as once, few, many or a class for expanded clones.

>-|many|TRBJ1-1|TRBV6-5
CASSRGPNTEAFF
TGTGCCAGCAGTCGGGGACCAAACACTGAAGCTTTCTTT
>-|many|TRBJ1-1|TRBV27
CASSLWGSEAFF
TGTGCCAGCAGTTTATGGGGTTCCGAAGCTTTCTTT
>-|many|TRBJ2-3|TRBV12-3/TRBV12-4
CASSFYGGGTDTQYF
TGTGCCAGCAGTTTTTACGGAGGAGGTACAGATACGCAGTATTTT
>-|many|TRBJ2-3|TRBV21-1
CASSKGAGTSGTDTQYF
TGTGCCAGCAGCAAAGGCGCCGGGACTAGCGGTACAGATACGCAGTATTTT
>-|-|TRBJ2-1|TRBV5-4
CASSPRTEEQFF
TGTGCCAGCAGCCCTAGGACAGAAGAGCAGTTCTTC
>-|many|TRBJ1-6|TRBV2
CASSEFVVSSYNSPLHF
TGTGCCAGCAGTGAATTTGTGGTCAGCTCCTATAATTCACCCCTCCACTTT
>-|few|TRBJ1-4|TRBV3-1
CASSQAGLAATNEKLFF
TGTGCCAGCAGCCAGGCCGGGTTGGCCGCAACTAATGAAAAACTGTTTTTT
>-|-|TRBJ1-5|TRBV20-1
CSARGPGAFYSNQPQHF
TGCAGTGCTAGAGGCCCAGGGGCCTTCTATAGCAATCAGCCCCAGCATTTT
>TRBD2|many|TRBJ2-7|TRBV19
CASSMWAGGTYEQYF
TGTGCCAGTAGTATGTGGGCGGGAGGTACCTACGAGCAGTACTTC
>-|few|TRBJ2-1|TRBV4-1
CASSVPGHVYNEQFF
TGCGCCAGCAGCGTTCCGGGACATGTATACAATGAGCAGTTCTTC
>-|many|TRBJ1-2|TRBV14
CASSRQLPGRGQIYGYTF
TGTGCCAGCAGCCGCCAGCTTCCGGGACGGGGCCAAATCTATGGCTACACCTTC
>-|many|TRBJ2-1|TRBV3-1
CASRGEAGYEQFF
TGTGCCAGCAGGGGGGAAGCGGGTTATGAGCAGTTCTTC
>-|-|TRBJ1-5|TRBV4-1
CASSHDEPGWTQPQHF
TGCGCCAGCAGCCATGATGAGCCAGGCTGGACCCAGCCCCAGCATTTT
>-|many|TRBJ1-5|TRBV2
CASSEGPGDSNQPQHF
TGTGCCAGCAGTGAAGGCCCAGGGGATAGCAATCAGCCCCAGCATTTT
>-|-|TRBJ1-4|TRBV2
CVSKQDNEKLFF
TGTGTCAGCAAACAAGATAATGAAAAACTGTTTTTT
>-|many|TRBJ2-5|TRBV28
CASLGSGGGETQYF
TGTGCCAGCTTAGGGTCAGGGGGAGGAGAGACCCAGTACTTC
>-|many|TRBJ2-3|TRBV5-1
CASSLSRLTDTQYF
TGCGCCAGCAGCTTGTCGAGGTTGACAGATACGCAGTATTTT
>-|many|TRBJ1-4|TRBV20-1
CSATSGATNEKLFF
TGCAGTGCTACATCAGGTGCCACTAATGAAAAACTGTTTTTT
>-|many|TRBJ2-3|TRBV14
CASSQETQGSTDTQYF
TGTGCCAGCAGCCAAGAGACACAGGGTAGCACAGATACGCAGTATTTT
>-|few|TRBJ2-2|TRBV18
CASSPDGNTGELFF
TGTGCCAGCTCACCGGATGGGAACACCGGGGAGCTGTTTTTT
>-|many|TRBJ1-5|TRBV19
CASSWDKSNQPQHF
TGTGCCAGTAGTTGGGACAAAAGCAATCAGCCCCAGCATTTT
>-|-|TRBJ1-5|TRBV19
CASSKLDRQPQHF
TGTGCCAGTAGTAAGCTGGACCGGCAGCCCCAGCATTTT
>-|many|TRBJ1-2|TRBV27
CASSPRGPYGYTF
TGTGCCAGCAGTCCCCGGGGGCCCTATGGCTACACCTTC
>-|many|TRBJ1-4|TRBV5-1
CASSFTGSGEEKLFF
TGCGCCAGCAGCTTCACCGGTTCAGGGGAAGAAAAACTGTTTTTT
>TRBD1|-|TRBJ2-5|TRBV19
CASSPGTGTGTQYF
TGTGCCAGTAGTCCCGGGACAGGGACGGGGACCCAGTACTTC